These T cell receptor beta chains were read from a single sample in a study of Graves' ophthalmopathy and Graves' hyperthyroidism. TCRdb independently ran MiXCR on the multiplex PCR reads; one entry per CDR3 protein. The sample contains about 620,000 distinct CDR3 sequences, about 20% of which appear only once. Sequencing was carried out using peripheral blood. The receptors here all came from a woman in her late teens or twenties with stable Graves' hyperthyroidism. Some clones in this sample may be carry-over from other donors' samples. The CDR3 runs from the conserved cysteine through the conserved F or W. Fields, in order: V gene, J gene, clone size, D gene, CDR3 DNA, CDR3 protein. D genes are given only for firm matches. Size tells how often a clone was seen (once, few, many) or the class of an expanded clone, and some rows leave it out.

V: TRBV6-1; J: TRBJ1-3; size: many; D: -; DNA: TGTGCCAGCACCTTAGGACAGCAGTCCTCTGGAAACACCATATATTTT; CDR3: CASTLGQQSSGNTIYF
V: TRBV6-1; J: TRBJ1-1; size: many; D: -; DNA: TGTGCCAGCAGATCTGAGGGCAGGTACACTGAAGCTTTCTTT; CDR3: CASRSEGRYTEAFF
V: TRBV18; J: TRBJ1-1; size: -; D: TRBD1; DNA: TGTGCCAGCTCACCAGCAGGGGGCGCTGGGAACACTGAAGCTTTCTTT; CDR3: CASSPAGGAGNTEAFF
V: TRBV20-1; J: TRBJ1-2; size: -; D: -; DNA: TGCAGTGCTAGAGTTGGGGACTTACTATGGAGCTACACCTTC; CDR3: CSARVGDLLWSYTF
V: TRBV27; J: TRBJ1-1; size: few; D: -; DNA: TGTGCCAGCAGTCCCCGGGGGGCAGGAGATACTGAAGCTTTCTTT; CDR3: CASSPRGAGDTEAFF
V: TRBV15; J: TRBJ2-5; size: many; D: TRBD1; DNA: TGTGCCACCAGCAGACCAGGGGGCTGGGAGACCCAGTACTTC; CDR3: CATSRPGGWETQYF
V: TRBV12-3/TRBV12-4; J: TRBJ2-2; size: -; D: -; DNA: TGTGCCAGCAGTAGTTGGGGGGGGCGGCTGTTTTTT; CDR3: CASSSWGGRLFF
V: TRBV15; J: TRBJ2-2; size: few; D: TRBD1; DNA: TGTGCCACCAGCCGAGAGCCGGGACAGCCGCTCACCGGGGAGCTGTTTTTT; CDR3: CATSREPGQPLTGELFF
V: TRBV7-2; J: TRBJ2-5; size: few; D: -; DNA: TGTGCCAGCAGCACCGGACCCAACCAAGAGACCCAGTACTTC; CDR3: CASSTGPNQETQYF
V: TRBV2; J: TRBJ2-5; size: many; D: -; DNA: TGTGCCAGCAGTGGCGGACGAGAGACCCAGTACTTC; CDR3: CASSGGRETQYF
V: TRBV6-5; J: TRBJ2-5; size: many; D: TRBD2; DNA: TGTGCCAGCAGTTACTCTGGGACTAGAGGTGCCCAGTACTTC; CDR3: CASSYSGTRGAQYF
V: TRBV6-1; J: TRBJ2-7; size: once; D: -; DNA: TGTGCCAGCAGCCTCGGCCATCACAGTTCCTACGAGCAGTACTTC; CDR3: CASSLGHHSSYEQYF
V: TRBV6-1; J: TRBJ1-5; size: many; D: -; DNA: TGTGCCATAAACAGGGATGCGGGCAATCAGCCCCAGCATTTT; CDR3: CAINRDAGNQPQHF
V: TRBV13; J: TRBJ2-5; size: many; D: TRBD2; DNA: TGTGCCAGCAGCTTCTCGACTAGCGGGGTTGAGACCCAGTACTTC; CDR3: CASSFSTSGVETQYF
V: TRBV11-2; J: TRBJ1-2; size: many; D: -; DNA: TGTGCCAGCAGCTTAGGATGGGGTGGGGGCTACACCTTC; CDR3: CASSLGWGGGYTF
V: TRBV6-1; J: TRBJ1-5; size: many; D: -; DNA: TGTGCCAGCAGTCTAGAGGACGGTCAGCCCCAGCATTTT; CDR3: CASSLEDGQPQHF
V: TRBV18; J: TRBJ2-7; size: -; D: TRBD1; DNA: TGTGCCAGCTCACCCGGACAGGGGGACCTCTACGAGCAGTACTTC; CDR3: CASSPGQGDLYEQYF